The clone carrying this T cell receptor beta chain showed up just once. Under the authors' procedure: Counts of nucleated cells, estimated from reference gene primer amplification, were obtained. TCRdb's copy holds only in-frame clones and misses some; the assay was immunoSEQ multiplex PCR. V, J and clone size are those of that table, while D and trimming were read from the DNA. In the table there are roughly 230,000 clones, 65% to 85% of which are singletons. The V end lost 5 bases, the J end lost 7 bases, and 10 bases lay between the germline ends. Looked up from germline, CDR1 is KGHDR and CDR2 is SFDVKD. The CDR3 runs to 13 residues. The sample belongs to a study of blood T cell repertoires in COVID-19. Study in general: Material from acute and convalescent COVID-19 was sourced from the United States, Italy and Spain. Sources were T cells, B-cell-depleted T cells, or PBMCs; the material itself was cDNA or gDNA.

The source material was peripheral blood. The TCR sequence derives from a man aged 45 to 65 with active or convalescent COVID-19. V is TRBV24-1 and J is TRBJ1-4; D may be TRBD1 (5 bases). As DNA, the CDR3 is TGTGCCACCAGTGTGAGGGGAGGTGAAAAACTGTTTTTT. Translating it yields CATSVRGGEKLFF.